The present TCR beta chain was sequenced within a study of shared clonotypes between healthy human individuals. Study information: Three plates were used per donor for CD4 naive, three for CD4 memory, two for CD8 naive and one for CD8 memory. Findings and caveats of the study: Generation probabilities of non-shared clonotypes were lower (relative to those shared by all four donors).

The CDR3 spans 11 residues. CDR1 is WNHNN and CDR2 is SYGVQD in the germline V gene (reference sequence). V was trimmed by 2 bases and J by 7 bases, leaving 4 bases between them. Method: immunoSEQ multiplex PCR; TCRdb's copy keeps in-frame clones and lacks some. The sample shows over 2 million clones, around 96% of them seen only once. This clone showed up just once. Its antigen is not identified. Selected positively for CCR7 and CD45RO-negative, naive CD8 cells excluded terminally differentiated effector memory CD45RA+ cells. This TCR was sampled from a man aged 18 to 30 in good health. The chain joins TRBV10-1 to TRBJ2-3; D not certain. The sequenced sample was naive CD8+ T cells sorted from blood. The CDR3: CASSEAYTQYF. In DNA form, the CDR3 reads TGCGCCAGCAGTGAGGCGTATACGCAGTATTTT.